This entry lists 23 T cell receptor beta chains sequenced from one sample in a study of T-cell memory formation after mild COVID-19. In TCRdb, the 5' RACE reads were re-called with MiXCR into one record per CDR3 protein. The sample includes fewer than 250,000 distinct CDR3 sequences, approximately 16% seen only once; the top ten take 2% to 3%. What was sequenced was PBMCs or a T cell subset sorted from them (not recorded which). Receptors were obtained from an adult woman who had mild COVID-19 (a few samples of this study predate the infection). Cell type and time point are not known.

The chain recombines TRBV2 with TRBJ1-2; 9 nucleotides match TRBD1. The germline V gene encodes CDR1 SNHLY and CDR2 FYNNEI. The CDR3 is 13 amino acids. The CDR3 loop reads CAPAGQGNGGYTF. The CDR3, as DNA: TGTGCTCCAGCAGGACAGGGGAATGGAGGCTACACCTTC. The whole variable domain, filled in from reference TRBV2 and TRBJ1-2, reads EPEVTQTPSHQVTQMGQEVILRCVPISNHLYFYWYRQILGQKVEFLVSFYNNEISEKSEIFDDQFSVERPDGSNFTLKIRSTKLEDSAMYFCAPAGQGNGGYTFGSGTRLTVV.

This rearrangement joins TRBV4-2 to TRBJ2-2; the D gene is possibly TRBD1 (6 bases). The V and J ends lost 4 bases and 4 bases respectively, with 13 bases between them. CDR3 length: 15 amino acids. The germline CDR1 and CDR2 sequences are LGHNA and YNFKEQ. CDR3 in amino acids: CASSLQGSGTGELFF. DNA for the CDR3: TGTGCCAGCAGCCTTCAGGGGTCGGGCACCGGGGAGCTGTTTTTT.

This clonotype was observed once. The chain is built from TRBV7-2 and TRBJ1-1; D is undetermined. Germline lookup yields CDR1 SGHTA and CDR2 FQGNSA. The V and J ends lost 1 base and 7 bases respectively, with 4 bases between them. CDR3 size: 11 residues. As DNA, the CDR3 is TGTGCCAGCAGCTTAGTGGGTGAAGCTTTCTTT. It encodes CASSLVGEAFF.

V gene TRBV7-3 combines with J gene TRBJ1-6; possible D gene TRBD1, 6 bases. The CDR3 is 16 residues long. V lost 9 bases and J 5 bases, leaving 20 bases between the germline ends. CDR1 SGHTA and CDR2 FQGTGA come from the germline V gene. The chain's CDR3 is CASRLIGGDNNSPLHF. Written as DNA, the CDR3 is TGTGCCAGTCGTCTAATTGGGGGGGACAATAATTCACCCCTCCACTTT.

The chain uses TRBV12-3 or TRBV12-4 and TRBJ1-2; TRBD1 matches at 11 bases. The CDR3 is 15 amino acids. Germline trimming cut 5 bases from V and 8 bases from J; bases unmatched to any gene: 10. The DNA for the CDR3 is TGTGCCAGCAGTGTTCGAGGACAGGGGGCGAAGGGCTACACCTTC. Residues: CASSVRGQGAKGYTF.

The rearrangement uses TRBV5-1 and TRBJ2-6, with 9 bases aligning to TRBD1. CDR1 and CDR2 from the germline V gene are SGHRS and YFSETQ. The CDR3 totals 19 residues. V lost 0 bases, J lost 0 bases, and 7 bases stayed unmatched. The CDR3 coding sequence is TGCGCCAGCAGCTTGGTGGGACAGGGAACCCACTCTGGGGCCAACGTCCTGACTTTC. Amino acids: CASSLVGQGTHSGANVLTF.

This clonotype has just a few counts. V is TRBV6-5 and J is TRBJ2-3; TRBD2 matches 8 bases. Trimming removed 7 bases from V and 4 bases from J; junction bases left unmatched: 10. Germline V lookup: CDR1 MNHEY, CDR2 SVGAGI. This CDR3 has 15 residues. CDR3 sequence reads: CASKREGNGADTQYF. DNA of the CDR3: TGTGCCAGCAAACGGGAGGGCAACGGCGCAGATACGCAGTATTTT.

This chain joins TRBV12-3 or TRBV12-4 and TRBJ2-1; 10 nucleotides align to TRBD1. This CDR3 has 14 residues. The ends lost 6 bases at V and 2 bases at J; junction bases unmatched: 1. This chain's CDR3 is CASRTGGTYNEQFF. In DNA, the CDR3 is TGTGCCAGCAGGACAGGGGGCACCTACAATGAGCAGTTCTTC.

This chain connects TRBV9 to TRBJ2-1, with 7 bases lining up with TRBD2. The CDR3 has 16 residues. V shed 0 bases and J 6 bases; nucleotides not matched to a gene: 9. CDR1 SGDLS and CDR2 YYNGEE come from the germline V gene. The CDR3 protein is CASSVGASGAFNEQFF. CDR3 nucleotides: TGTGCCAGCAGCGTAGGGGCTAGCGGTGCTTTCAATGAGCAGTTCTTC.

The chain employs TRBV6-2 or TRBV6-3 and TRBJ1-1; D is undetermined. Germline CDR1 MNHEY, CDR2 SVGEGT. Trimming shortened V by 5 bases and J by 6 bases, and 16 bases separated the two germline ends. This CDR3 has 14 amino acids. CDR3 in DNA: TGTGCCAGCAGTGTCAGTACCGTTAGGGCTGAAGCTTTCTTT. Protein: CASSVSTVRAEAFF.

The chain employs TRBV3-1 and TRBJ2-7, with TRBD1 identical over 8 bases. The CDR3 covers 13 residues. Germline assignment: CDR1 LGHDT and CDR2 YNNKEL (reference sequence). The V and J ends lost 4 bases and 7 bases, in that order; junction bases with no gene match: 6. The CDR3 region is CASSLQGAKEQYF. The CDR3, as DNA: TGTGCCAGCAGCCTTCAGGGGGCGAAGGAGCAGTACTTC.

The chain recombines TRBV7-9 with TRBJ2-7; D uncertain. Germline V gives CDR1 SEHNR, CDR2 FQNEAQ (reference sequence). The CDR3 is made up of 14 amino acids. Trimming shortened V by 4 bases and J by 0 bases, and 10 bases separated the two germline ends. CDR3 region: CASSSSSASYEQYF. DNA for the CDR3: TGTGCCAGCAGCTCCTCGAGCGCCTCCTACGAGCAGTACTTC.

This clonotype turned up a few times. This chain joins TRBV19 and TRBJ1-5; D is perhaps TRBD1 (5 bases). The CDR3 sequence is 16 residues long. Germline-derived CDR1 and CDR2 are LNHDA and SQIVND (reference sequence). Between the trimmed V and J ends, which lost 6 bases and 0 bases, there was a span of 15 bases. CDR3 coding DNA: TGTGCCAGTAGCCACGATCCGGGGGGTAGCAATCAGCCCCAGCATTTT. Protein: CASSHDPGGSNQPQHF.

This clonotype was seen a handful of times. The chain couples TRBV12-3 or TRBV12-4 to TRBJ2-1; 9 bases map to TRBD2. Trimming cost V 3 bases and J 8 bases; bases outside gene matches: 8. The CDR3 has 15 amino acids. The CDR3 bases are TGTGCCAGCAGTTTGATCGGCGGGGGGGTACATGAGCAGTTCTTC. Translation gives CASSLIGGGVHEQFF.

This clonotype was seen a few times. J is TRBJ2-5 and V is TRBV27; D is ambiguous. V was cut by 4 bases and J by 5 bases, with 17 bases left in between. The CDR3 is made up of 15 amino acids. CDR1 and CDR2 (germline): MNHEY, SMNVEV (reference sequence). The CDR3 bases are TGTGCCAGCAGTTCCCGGCGGACGCGTAGGGAGACCCAGTACTTC. Translation gives CASSSRRTRRETQYF.

The chain carries TRBV7-8 and TRBJ2-6, with D perhaps TRBD1 (6 bases). This CDR3 has 18 residues. V shed 5 bases and J shed 0 bases, with 17 bases lying between them. The germline CDR1 and CDR2 sequences are SGHVS and FQNEAQ. Written as DNA, the CDR3 is TGTGCCAGCAGCCAATTACAGGGTCTAAGCTCTGGGGCCAACGTCCTGACTTTC. Translation gives CASSQLQGLSSGANVLTF.

A few counts support this clonotype. V is TRBV25-1 and J is TRBJ2-2; D not certain. Trimming pared 3 bases from V and 3 bases from J, leaving 11 bases between. The CDR3 is made up of 15 amino acids. Germline V lookup: CDR1 MGHDK, CDR2 SYGVNS. The CDR3 is CASSEATLYTGELFF. DNA for the CDR3: TGTGCCAGCAGTGAGGCCACCCTGTACACCGGGGAGCTGTTTTTT.

This clonotype was detected only a few times. V is TRBV3-1 and J is TRBJ1-2; perhaps TRBD1 as D (6 bases). Between the trimmed V and J ends, which lost 4 bases and 8 bases, there was a span of 17 bases. CDR1 is LGHDT, CDR2 YNNKEL, per germline (reference sequence). The CDR3 runs to 14 residues. The DNA for the CDR3 is TGTGCCAGCAGCCTCCCGACAGGCCTCGGGGGCTACACCTTC. Translated, it gives CASSLPTGLGGYTF.

This clonotype was observed a few times. This chain links TRBV12-3 or TRBV12-4 with TRBJ1-2; a possible D gene is TRBD1 (6 bases). Trimming removed 6 bases at V and 4 bases at J, with 12 bases between. The CDR3 runs 13 residues. The CDR3 loop reads CASSRTDSYGYTF. CDR3 DNA: TGTGCCAGCAGCAGGACAGATAGCTATGGCTACACCTTC.

The chain employs TRBV24-1 and TRBJ2-5; 7 positions match TRBD1. The germline V gene has CDR1 KGHDR and CDR2 SFDVKD. The CDR3 length is 17 residues. After removal of 2 bases from V and 4 bases from J, the junction contained 12 bases not matched to a gene. The CDR3 is CATSDSPYTGVRETQYF. CDR3 sequence (DNA): TGTGCCACCAGTGATTCGCCCTATACAGGGGTTCGAGAGACCCAGTACTTC.

The V gene is TRBV3-1, the J gene TRBJ1-1; no clear D. This CDR3 contains 13 residues. Germline-derived CDR1 and CDR2 are LGHDT and YNNKEL (reference sequence). Deletions cut 2 bases from V and 3 bases from J, with 7 bases between. The CDR3 coding sequence is TGTGCCAGCAGCCAAACGGGTGACACTGAAGCTTTCTTT. Residues: CASSQTGDTEAFF.

This clonotype turned up a few times. The chain recombines TRBV12-3 or TRBV12-4 with TRBJ2-5, with 7 bases identical to TRBD2. This CDR3 region has 15 residues. V was clipped by 0 bases and J by 5 bases; unmatched bases: 6. CDR3 DNA sequence: TGTGCCAGCAGTTTAGCAGGGGAGGGTTTGGAGACCCAGTACTTC. This sequence encodes CASSLAGEGLETQYF.

V gene TRBV6-6 combines with J gene TRBJ2-7; perhaps TRBD1 as D (10 bases). Trimming removed 6 bases at V and 4 bases at J, with 22 bases between. Germline loops: CDR1 MNHNY, CDR2 SVGAGI (reference sequence). The CDR3 is 16 residues long. CDR3 DNA sequence: TGTGCCAGCAGACGAGCGGGGGGACAGGGGTTATACGAGCAGTACTTC. Its protein is CASRRAGGQGLYEQYF.